This T cell receptor beta chain was sequenced during a study of T cell responses to AZD1222 COVID-19 vaccine. The protocol was immunoSEQ multiplex PCR, while the TCRdb copy is restricted to in-frame clones and leaves out a portion. The profile covers roughly 65,000 clones, with around four fifths appearing a single time and around a quarter taken by the ten largest. In germline, CDR1 is KGHSH, CDR2 LQKENI. The CDR3 consists of 17 residues. The V gene lost 3 bases and the J gene lost 0 bases, with 12 bases spanning the gap. It was second doses at about 4 or about 12 weeks that were pooled. Points from the study as a whole: The sample set comprised mostly white British donors with more females, and clonal diversity was possibly underestimated. Increased Spike-specific TCR breadth and depth were observed after two AZD1222 doses. Repertoire sampling occurred only after the peak T cell response.

Note on this clone: Its antigen is as yet unknown.

Sequencing was performed on peripheral blood, taken 28 days after the second AZD1222 dose. The chain is built from TRBV18 and TRBJ2-6, with a weak D call TRBD2 (6 bases). The sequence was obtained from an adult who received the AZD1222 COVID-19 vaccine. CDR3 loop: CASSPRGLNSGANVLTF. CDR3 DNA sequence: TGTGCCAGCTCACCCCGGGGACTCAACTCTGGGGCCAACGTCCTGACTTTC.